A selection of T cell receptor beta chains follows, all from one sample in a study of T-cell reconstitution after alpha-beta-depleted transplantation in children. One entry per CDR3 protein results from TCRdb running MiXCR on the PCR reads. This sample has roughly 52,000 distinct CDR3 sequences, with 5.5% to 7.5% found just once. Sequencing was performed on PBMCs, mostly from graft donor cells, taken 60 days after TCRalphabeta/CD19-depleted stem cell transplant. These receptors were taken from a female patient between 2 and 10 years old who had a stem cell transplant for aplastic anemia, so the T cells may come from the graft donor. Each CDR3 is given with its conserved first and last residue. The order of the fields is CDR3 length, D gene, V gene, clone size, J gene, CDR3 DNA, CDR3 protein. A D gene is named only where the DNA matches it firmly. Clone size is stated in some rows and not others, as once, few, many or a class when expanded.

>14|TRBD1|TRBV28|many|TRBJ1-1
TGTGCCAGCAGATACAGGGGAGCGAGCACTGAAGCTTTCTTT
CASRYRGASTEAFF
>16|.|TRBV5-1|few|TRBJ2-5
TGCGCCAGCAGCTTCCGATCACACAGGGAAGAAGAGACCCAGTACTTC
CASSFRSHREEETQYF
>15|.|TRBV19|.|TRBJ2-1
TGTGCCAGTAGTGATAAGGGGTGGGCCTACAATGAGCAGTTCTTC
CASSDKGWAYNEQFF
>15|.|TRBV3-1|few|TRBJ1-2
TGTGCCAGCAGCCTGGGGGGCCGCAGGAACTATGGCTACACCTTC
CASSLGGRRNYGYTF
>13|.|TRBV7-2|few|TRBJ2-3
TGTGCCAGCAGAGATTTTCTCACAGATACGCAGTATTTT
CASRDFLTDTQYF
>14|.|TRBV4-1|many|TRBJ2-7
TGCGCCAGCAGCCAAGTTCGGAGTTCCTACGAGCAGTACTTC
CASSQVRSSYEQYF
>13|TRBD2|TRBV20-1|many|TRBJ2-7
TGCAGTGCTAGAGGACTAGCGGCCTACGAGCAGTACTTC
CSARGLAAYEQYF
>17|TRBD2|TRBV18|.|TRBJ2-5
TGTGCCAGCTCTCTTCGGACTAGCGGGGGGAACCAAGAGACCCAGTACTTC
CASSLRTSGGNQETQYF
>19|TRBD2|TRBV9|.|TRBJ2-1
TGTGCCAGCAGCGCACCCCCCAAACGACTAGCGGGAGAATACAATGAGCAGTTCTTC
CASSAPPKRLAGEYNEQFF
>15|TRBD1|TRBV18|many|TRBJ2-1
TGTGCCAGCGGATCCGGGACAGGGGGCCTGAATGAGCAGTTCTTC
CASGSGTGGLNEQFF
>15|TRBD1|TRBV12-3/TRBV12-4|many|TRBJ2-2
TGTGCCAGCAGTTTCCAGGGGGCAGGGACCGGGGAGCTGTTTTTT
CASSFQGAGTGELFF
>15|TRBD1|TRBV20-1|.|TRBJ2-7
TGCAGTGCTAGCAACCGGGACAGGGGATCCTACGAGCAGTACTTC
CSASNRDRGSYEQYF
>15|.|TRBV7-9|many|TRBJ2-5
TGTGCCAGCAGCTTAAGATTGTCGGATGTGGAGACCCAGTACTTC
CASSLRLSDVETQYF
>15|TRBD2|TRBV29-1|.|TRBJ2-1
TGCAGCGTTGTTGAGTTAGCGGGAGCAGGGGATGAGCAGTTCTTC
CSVVELAGAGDEQFF
>18|.|TRBV20-1|many|TRBJ1-3
TGCAGTGCTAGAAGTTTGACAGCAAATCGGGAGGGGGAAAACACCATATATTTT
CSARSLTANREGENTIYF
>11|.|TRBV20-1|many|TRBJ1-2
TGCAGTGCGGAAGAACGGGACACTCTTGACTTC
CSAEERDTLDF
>12|TRBD1|TRBV29-1|many|TRBJ2-5
TGCAGCGTAGGGACAGGGGGCGAGACCCAGTACTTC
CSVGTGGETQYF
>16|.|TRBV4-2|many|TRBJ2-4
TGTGCCAGCAGCCAAGATCCCTCAGCGAGCAAAAACATTCAGTACTTC
CASSQDPSASKNIQYF
>12|.|TRBV2|many|TRBJ2-1
TGTGCCAGCAGTGTAGGAGGCAATGAGCAGTTCTTC
CASSVGGNEQFF
>16|.|TRBV12-3/TRBV12-4|.|TRBJ2-1
TGTGCCACGCGAGCCTCTAGCGCAAATTCCTACAATGAGCAGTTCTTC
CATRASSANSYNEQFF
>12|TRBD1|TRBV20-1|many|TRBJ2-5
TGCAGTGGGTCGGACAGGCTAGAGACCCAGTACTTC
CSGSDRLETQYF
>14|TRBD2|TRBV29-1|many|TRBJ2-3
TGCAGCGTTGGAACTAGCGGGGGACCGGATACGCAGTATTTT
CSVGTSGGPDTQYF
>12|.|TRBV20-1|many|TRBJ2-5
TGCAGTGCTAGAGAAGGACAAGAGACCCAGTACTTC
CSAREGQETQYF
>12|.|TRBV2|many|TRBJ2-1
TGTGCCAGCAGTGAGGTGGTGGGTGAGCAGTTCTTC
CASSEVVGEQFF
>13|.|TRBV18|many|TRBJ2-1
TGTGCCAGCTCAGTCACAGGGCCCAATGAGCAGTTCTTC
CASSVTGPNEQFF
>16|TRBD2|TRBV18|few|TRBJ2-3
TGTGCCAGCTCGCGCCGACTAGCGGGAGAACGGGGCACGCAGTATTTT
CASSRRLAGERGTQYF
>11|.|TRBV20-1|many|TRBJ2-4
TGCAGTCACCGGGGAACGGACATTCAGTACTTC
CSHRGTDIQYF
>14|TRBD1|TRBV11-2|.|TRBJ2-1
TGTGCCAGCAGCATCGACAGGGTGGGCAATGAGCAGTTCTTC
CASSIDRVGNEQFF
>15|TRBD1|TRBV5-1|many|TRBJ2-5
TGCGCCAGCAGCGATAATAGGGGGCAGCAAGAGACCCAGTACTTC
CASSDNRGQQETQYF
>16|TRBD1|TRBV5-1|.|TRBJ2-2
TGCGCCAGCAGCTCCGGGACAGGGCGTGGGACCGGGGAGCTGTTTTTT
CASSSGTGRGTGELFF
>16|TRBD1|TRBV19|many|TRBJ1-5
TGTGCCAGTAGTACTAAGGCAGGGGGCAGGAATCAGCCCCAGCATTTT
CASSTKAGGRNQPQHF
>13|.|TRBV24-1|few|TRBJ2-3
TGTGCCACCAGTGATTTGGCGGCAGATACGCAGTATTTT
CATSDLAADTQYF
>13|.|TRBV7-2|few|TRBJ1-2
TGTGCCAGCAGCTTATGGGGCGACTATGGCTACACCTTC
CASSLWGDYGYTF
>19|.|TRBV7-8|.|TRBJ2-2
TGTGCCAGCAGCTTAGTACCGATGGGGTCAGGGGCTATCGCCGGGGAGCTGTTTTTT
CASSLVPMGSGAIAGELFF
>11|TRBD1|TRBV20-1|few|TRBJ1-2
TGCAGTGCCGACAGGGAGGTTGGCTACACCTTC
CSADREVGYTF
>15|.|TRBV12-3/TRBV12-4|few|TRBJ1-5
TGTGCCAGCAGTTTTCGCGTCAATAGCAATCAGCCCCAGCATTTT
CASSFRVNSNQPQHF
>12|.|TRBV12-5|many|TRBJ1-1
TGTGCTAGTGGCTCGGACACGACTGAAGCTTTCTTT
CASGSDTTEAFF
>14|TRBD2|TRBV20-1|many|TRBJ2-3
TGCAGTGCTAGGACTAGCGGGGGTTACTATACGCAGTATTTT
CSARTSGGYYTQYF